The entry below describes one T cell receptor (beta chain). Antigen specificity is unknown. This sample stems from a study of immune evolution from preneoplasia to lung adenocarcinoma. Germline-derived CDR1 and CDR2 are MGHRA and YSYEKL. The V gene lost 5 bases and the J gene lost 2 bases, with 6 bases spanning the gap. The CDR3 has 13 residues. Patients had resection in Japan or China between about 2013 and 2017. Histologic diagnosis was independently verified by two lung pathologists. Nucleic acids came from premalignant or tumor cells enriched by macro-dissection. Sequencing used immunoSEQ multiplex PCR; TCRdb keeps in-frame clones, though not all of them. The data show some 15,000 clones, approximately 80% seen once. Overall study findings and caveats: Normal lung had the highest top T cell clone frequencies.

The sample comprised FFPE minimally invasive lung adenocarcinoma tissue. V gene TRBV4-1 combines with J gene TRBJ2-2, with no clear D. The TCR comes from an older person with lung adenocarcinoma. This chain's CDR3 is CASSRTNTGELFF. In DNA form, the CDR3 reads TGCGCCAGCAGCAGGACCAACACCGGGGAGCTGTTTTTT.